Listed below are T cell receptor beta chains from one sample, sequenced in a study of blood T cell repertoires in COVID-19. Some clones are missing from TCRdb's copy, which holds only in-frame ones; the method was immunoSEQ multiplex PCR. The sample has about 170,000 clones, over 75% seen once; the top ten hold approximately 0.8%. The source material was PBMCs or T cells enriched from blood (not recorded which). The receptors stem from a woman aged 18-29 years who had recovered from COVID-19. CDR3s include the opening cysteine and the closing phenylalanine or tryptophan. Fields, in order: D gene, J gene, V gene, clone size, CDR3 DNA, CDR3 protein. The D gene is left open where the match is weak. Clone size appears in some rows only: once, few, many, or a class for an expanded clone.

- | TRBJ2-7 | TRBV4-1 | - | TGCGCCAGCAGCCAAGATAGCGGAACCTACGAGCAGTACTTC | CASSQDSGTYEQYF
- | TRBJ2-7 | TRBV29-1 | - | TGCAGCGTTGAAGACCAGGGGAGTGAGCAGTACTTC | CSVEDQGSEQYF
- | TRBJ1-4 | TRBV7-2 | - | TGTGCCAGCAGCTTAGGACATAATGAAAAACTGTTTTTT | CASSLGHNEKLFF
- | TRBJ2-7 | TRBV11-2 | - | TGTGCCAGCAGCATAAGCGGAGATAAGTACTTC | CASSISGDKYF
- | TRBJ2-3 | TRBV20-1 | - | TGCAGTGGGTTAGCGTTGGATACGCAGTATTTT | CSGLALDTQYF
TRBD1 | TRBJ2-7 | TRBV27 | - | TGTGCCAGCAGTTTAATGACAGGGTCGGGAGAGCAGTACTTC | CASSLMTGSGEQYF
- | TRBJ2-3 | TRBV6-5 | - | TGTGCCAGCAGCCAACAAAATTCAGATACGCAGTATTTT | CASSQQNSDTQYF
TRBD2 | TRBJ2-5 | TRBV4-1 | - | TGCGCCAGCAGCCAAGGGTGGGGACTAGCGGGAGAAGAGACCCAGTACTTC | CASSQGWGLAGEETQYF
- | TRBJ1-4 | TRBV6-2/TRBV6-3 | - | TGTGCCAGCAGTTATTGGCGGAATAATGAAAAACTGTTTTTT | CASSYWRNNEKLFF
- | TRBJ2-3 | TRBV21-1 | - | TGTGCCAGCAGCACGCCCGGGATCTATACGCAGTATTTT | CASSTPGIYTQYF
- | TRBJ1-5 | TRBV19 | - | TGTGCCAGTAGTGTAGGACAGAAATATCAGCCCCAGCATTTT | CASSVGQKYQPQHF
- | TRBJ2-5 | TRBV7-8 | - | TGTGCCAGCAGCTCCGATGACTCCCCTCAAGAGACCCAGTACTTC | CASSSDDSPQETQYF
- | TRBJ1-1 | TRBV5-1 | - | TGCGCCAGCAGCTTGGGTCTTCGGGGAAACACTGAAGCTTTCTTT | CASSLGLRGNTEAFF
TRBD1 | TRBJ1-2 | TRBV5-1 | - | TGCGCCAGCAGCTTGGGACAGGGGAGCTATGGCTACACCTTC | CASSLGQGSYGYTF
TRBD2 | TRBJ2-7 | TRBV25-1 | - | TGTTCCCACGGGGGGTACGAGCAGTACTTC | CSHGGYEQYF
- | TRBJ2-7 | TRBV9 | - | TGTGCCAGCAGCGTAGGTTTGGCGGAAGGGGGCGAGCAGTACTTC | CASSVGLAEGGEQYF
TRBD1 | TRBJ1-5 | TRBV28 | - | TGTGCCAGCAGAGAGCAGGGGGCCTACAATCAGCCCCAGCATTTT | CASREQGAYNQPQHF
TRBD1 | TRBJ2-2 | TRBV5-1 | - | TGCGCCAGCAGCTCGGGACAGGGGGCGAGCGGGGAGCTGTTTTTT | CASSSGQGASGELFF
- | TRBJ1-4 | TRBV15 | - | TGTGCCACCAGCAGAGTCGGGGTTGCTGAAAAACTGTTTTTT | CATSRVGVAEKLFF
TRBD2 | TRBJ2-1 | TRBV4-1 | - | TGCGCCAGCAGCCCCTTGGCTAGCGGGAGCTCCTACAATGAGCAGTTCTTC | CASSPLASGSSYNEQFF
TRBD1 | TRBJ1-4 | TRBV29-1 | once | TGCAGCGTTGGCGGGACAGGGGGCGTGGGTGAAAAACTGTTTTTT | CSVGGTGGVGEKLFF
- | TRBJ1-5 | TRBV7-8 | - | TGTGCCAGCAGCCGAGGACGGGATAGCAATCAGCCCCAGCATTTT | CASSRGRDSNQPQHF
- | TRBJ1-5 | TRBV15 | once | TGTGCCACCAGCAGAGATGGGGGCCGGGGAGGGAATCAGCCCCAGCATTTT | CATSRDGGRGGNQPQHF
- | TRBJ2-5 | TRBV12-3/TRBV12-4 | - | TGTGCCAGCAGTTTAGGTTCTTCGGAGACCCAGTACTTC | CASSLGSSETQYF
TRBD2 | TRBJ2-3 | TRBV7-3 | - | TGTGCCAGCAGCTTCCTAGCGGCGAACACAGATACGCAGTATTTT | CASSFLAANTDTQYF
- | TRBJ2-1 | TRBV28 | - | TGTGCCAGCAGTTCTCGCGGGACTCAAACCTCCTACAATGAGCAGTTCTTC | CASSSRGTQTSYNEQFF
- | TRBJ1-1 | TRBV11-1 | - | TGTGCCAGCAGCTTAGCGTGGGGGCACACTGAAGCTTTCTTT | CASSLAWGHTEAFF
TRBD2 | TRBJ2-7 | TRBV27 | - | TGTGCCAGCAGCAAATTAGCGGGAGGAGCGTACGAGCAGTACTTC | CASSKLAGGAYEQYF
TRBD2 | TRBJ2-2 | TRBV5-1 | - | TGCGCCAGCAGCTTCAGCGGGGGTTCGAACACCGGGGAGCTGTTTTTT | CASSFSGGSNTGELFF
TRBD2 | TRBJ2-1 | TRBV7-2 | - | TGTGCCAGCAGCTTAGGGGACTACTCGAGCAGGCAGTTCTTC | CASSLGDYSSRQFF
TRBD1 | TRBJ1-2 | TRBV9 | - | TGTGCCAGCAGTCTTCGACAGGGACAACCCTATGGCTACACCTTC | CASSLRQGQPYGYTF
- | TRBJ2-2 | TRBV11-2 | - | TGTGCCAGCAGCTTGACTGTCTCCGGGGAGCTGTTTTTT | CASSLTVSGELFF
TRBD1 | TRBJ2-7 | TRBV29-1 | - | TGCAGCGTTGAGGGCAGGGGGCGCTACGAGCAGTACTTC | CSVEGRGRYEQYF
TRBD1 | TRBJ1-2 | TRBV19 | - | TGTGCCAGTAGCCCCTACCGACAGGGGGAGTACTATGGCTACACCTTC | CASSPYRQGEYYGYTF
TRBD1 | TRBJ1-2 | TRBV7-8 | - | TGTGCCAGCAGAACAGGGGGTGGCGGCTACACCTTC | CASRTGGGGYTF
TRBD2 | TRBJ2-5 | TRBV12-3/TRBV12-4 | - | TGTGCCAGCAGTGGAACTAGCGGGGAGACCCAGTACTTC | CASSGTSGETQYF
- | TRBJ2-7 | TRBV3-1/TRBV3-2 | - | TGTGCCAGCAGCCCTTTGGGACTTGCCTACGAGCAGTACTTC | CASSPLGLAYEQYF
- | TRBJ2-7 | TRBV28 | - | TGTGCCAGCAGCGAACTAGGACAGCCCCAAGGGGAGCAGTACTTC | CASSELGQPQGEQYF
- | TRBJ2-7 | TRBV19 | - | TGTGCCAGTAGTACATCGACTAGTTATTCCCACGAGCAGTACTTC | CASSTSTSYSHEQYF
TRBD1 | TRBJ2-1 | TRBV6-5 | once | TGTGCCAGCAGTTACGGGACAGGACTCAATGAGCAGTTCTTC | CASSYGTGLNEQFF
TRBD1 | TRBJ1-1 | TRBV28 | - | TGTGCCAGCAGTTTGGTCCAGGGGGCGCGAGCTTTCTTT | CASSLVQGARAFF
TRBD2 | TRBJ2-7 | TRBV11-2 | - | TGTGCCAGCAGCCTTGGGAGGGGGGAGACTAGCGGGAGACCCTACGAGCAGTACTTC | CASSLGRGETSGRPYEQYF
- | TRBJ2-7 | TRBV2 | - | TGTGCCAGCAGTGAAGCGCTCCCCGGGGTTCACTCCTACGAGCAGTACTTC | CASSEALPGVHSYEQYF
TRBD1 | TRBJ1-3 | TRBV6-5 | - | TGTGCCAGCAGTTACTCCGGGACAGCCGGAAACACCATATATTTT | CASSYSGTAGNTIYF
- | TRBJ2-5 | TRBV19 | - | TGTGCCAGTAGTATGGGCCTAGAGACCCAGTACTTC | CASSMGLETQYF
- | TRBJ2-7 | TRBV29-1 | - | TGCAGCGTTGTGGGGGGCTACGAGCAGTACTTC | CSVVGGYEQYF